The clone carrying this TCR beta chain was found once. The data are from a study of blood T cell repertoires in COVID-19. Study overall: Collection of acute and convalescent COVID-19 samples took place in the United States, Italy and Spain. T cells, B-cell-depleted T cells, or PBMCs supplied cDNA or gDNA.

There are 14 residues in the CDR3. With 4 bases removed from V and 6 bases from J, the gap between germline ends came to 17 bases. Germline V lookup: CDR1 SGHTS, CDR2 YDEGEE. Original processing methods: How many nucleated cells were present was estimated from reference gene primer amplification. The protocol was immunoSEQ multiplex PCR, while the TCRdb copy is restricted to in-frame clones and leaves out a portion. Clonal size and the V and J genes are those of that table, whereas D and trimming came from the DNA. Among about 200,000 clones listed, around nine tenths were seen once. This chain connects TRBV5-8 to TRBJ2-7; possibly TRBD1 for D (5 bases). This sequence was found in a man aged 60 to 69 who had recovered from COVID-19. The sequenced sample consisted of peripheral blood. Written as DNA, the CDR3 is TGTGCCAGCAGCCGCAGGGCCCGGCACGCCGAGCAGTACTTC. Amino acid sequence: CASSRRARHAEQYF.